This record covers a single T cell receptor beta chain. Profiled with immunoSEQ multiplex PCR; TCRdb holds only in-frame clones, not every one. Among roughly 140,000 clones, 70% to 85% were seen once, and the ten largest hold 9% to 10%. This record belongs to a study of blood T cell repertoires in COVID-19. The CDR3 is made up of 15 amino acids. V shed 3 bases and J 0 bases; nucleotides not matched to a gene: 1. The germline V gene encodes CDR1 SGDLS and CDR2 YYNGEE. Sequencing input: peripheral blood. This clonotype originated in a woman in her fifties or sixties with acute or convalescent COVID-19. V and J are TRBV9 and TRBJ2-2, with 8 bases aligning to TRBD1. CDR3 residues: CASSEGQANTGELFF. In nucleotides, the CDR3 is TGTGCCAGCAGCGAGGGACAGGCGAACACCGGGGAGCTGTTTTTT. Filled out from reference TRBV9 and TRBJ2-2, the complete variable domain reads DSGVTQTPKHLITATGQRVTLRCSPRSGDLSVYWYQQSLDQGLQFLIQYYNGEERAKGNILERFSAQQFPDLHSELNLSSLELGDSALYFCASSEGQANTGELFFGEGSRLTVL.